This TCR beta chain is from a study of cytotoxic CD8 clonotypes in ibrutinib-treated CLL. For the study at large: Across the patients, some eleven were relapsed/refractory, approximately 15 treatment-naive and 17 to 18 IGHV unmutated.

PBMCs that had been cryopreserved were the source of about 2 micrograms of genomic DNA for TCR beta libraries. The CDR3 has 15 residues. From germline, CDR1 is SGHAT and CDR2 FQNNGV. Trimming took off 5 bases at V and 6 bases at J, with 19 bases between the two ends. Clones were read by immunoSEQ multiplex PCR, and TCRdb kept only the in-frame ones, dropping some. The profile shows about 140,000 clones, approximately 80% of them singletons. This chain connects TRBV11-2 to TRBJ1-2; D ambiguous. This TCR derives from a human donor with chronic lymphocytic leukemia. The sequences come from PBMCs, collected after 12 months of ibrutinib treatment. Written as DNA, the CDR3 is TGTGCCAGCAGCGTGAGACGGACCAAAAAGGATGGCTACACCTTC. Encoded protein: CASSVRRTKKDGYTF.